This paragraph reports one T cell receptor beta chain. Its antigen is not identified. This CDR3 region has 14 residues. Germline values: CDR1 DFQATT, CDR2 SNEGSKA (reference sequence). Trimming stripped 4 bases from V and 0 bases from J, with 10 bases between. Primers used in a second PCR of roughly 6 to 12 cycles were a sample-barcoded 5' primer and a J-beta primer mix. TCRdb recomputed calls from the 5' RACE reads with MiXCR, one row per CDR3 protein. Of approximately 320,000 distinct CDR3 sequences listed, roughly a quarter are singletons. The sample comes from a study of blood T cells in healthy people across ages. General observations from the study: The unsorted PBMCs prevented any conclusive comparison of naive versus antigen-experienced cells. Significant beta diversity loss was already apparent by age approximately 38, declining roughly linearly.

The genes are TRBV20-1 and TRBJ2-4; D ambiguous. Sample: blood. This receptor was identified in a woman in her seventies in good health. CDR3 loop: CSATGPLAKNIQYF. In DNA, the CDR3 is TGCAGTGCTACCGGGCCGCTAGCCAAAAACATTCAGTACTTC.